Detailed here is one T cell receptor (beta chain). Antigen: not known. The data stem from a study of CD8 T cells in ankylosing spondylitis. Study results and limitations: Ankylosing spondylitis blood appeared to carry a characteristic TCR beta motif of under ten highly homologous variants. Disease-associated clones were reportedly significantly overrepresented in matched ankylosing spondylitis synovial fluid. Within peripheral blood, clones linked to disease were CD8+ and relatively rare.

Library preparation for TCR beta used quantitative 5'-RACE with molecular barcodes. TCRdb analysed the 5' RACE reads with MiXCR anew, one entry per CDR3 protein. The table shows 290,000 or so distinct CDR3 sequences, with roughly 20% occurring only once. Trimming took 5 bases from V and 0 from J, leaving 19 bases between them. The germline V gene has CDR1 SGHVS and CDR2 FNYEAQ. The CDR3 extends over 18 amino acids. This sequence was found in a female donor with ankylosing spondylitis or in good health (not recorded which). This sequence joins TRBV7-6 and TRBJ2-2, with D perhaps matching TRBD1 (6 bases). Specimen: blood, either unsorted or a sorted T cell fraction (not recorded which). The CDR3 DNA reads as TGTGCCAGCAGCGCCAGGGACATACGTTATTCGAACACCGGGGAGCTGTTTTTT. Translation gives CASSARDIRYSNTGELFF.